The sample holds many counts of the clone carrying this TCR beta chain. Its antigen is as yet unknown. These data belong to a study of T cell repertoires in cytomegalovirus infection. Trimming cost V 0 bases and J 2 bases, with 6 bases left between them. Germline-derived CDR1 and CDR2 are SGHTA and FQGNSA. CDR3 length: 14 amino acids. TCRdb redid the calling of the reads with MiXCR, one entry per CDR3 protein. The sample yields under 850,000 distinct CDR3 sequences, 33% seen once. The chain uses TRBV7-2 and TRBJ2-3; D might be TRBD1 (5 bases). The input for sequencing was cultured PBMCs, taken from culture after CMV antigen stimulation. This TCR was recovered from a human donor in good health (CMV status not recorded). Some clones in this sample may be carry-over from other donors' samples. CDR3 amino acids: CASSLAGDTDTQYF. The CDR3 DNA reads TGTGCCAGCAGCTTAGCAGGGGACACAGATACGCAGTATTTT.